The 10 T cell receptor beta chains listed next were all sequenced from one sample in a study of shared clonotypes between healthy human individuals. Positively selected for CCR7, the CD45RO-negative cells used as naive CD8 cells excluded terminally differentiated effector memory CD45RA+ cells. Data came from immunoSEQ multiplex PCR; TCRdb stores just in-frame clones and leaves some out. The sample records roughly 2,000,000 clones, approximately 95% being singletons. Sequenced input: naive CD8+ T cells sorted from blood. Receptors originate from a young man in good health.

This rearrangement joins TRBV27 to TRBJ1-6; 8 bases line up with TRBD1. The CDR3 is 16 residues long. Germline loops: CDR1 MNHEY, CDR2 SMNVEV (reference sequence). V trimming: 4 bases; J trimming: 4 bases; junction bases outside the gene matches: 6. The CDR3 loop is CASSYGQGGYNSPLHF. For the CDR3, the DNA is TGTGCCAGCAGTTACGGACAGGGTGGTTATAATTCACCCCTCCACTTT.

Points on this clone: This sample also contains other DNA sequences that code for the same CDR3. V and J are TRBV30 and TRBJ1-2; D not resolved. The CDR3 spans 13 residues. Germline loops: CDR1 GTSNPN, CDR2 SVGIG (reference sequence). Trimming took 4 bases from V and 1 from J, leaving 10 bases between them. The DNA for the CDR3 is TGTGCCTGGACCCTCGGGGATAACTATGGCTACACCTTC. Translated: CAWTLGDNYGYTF. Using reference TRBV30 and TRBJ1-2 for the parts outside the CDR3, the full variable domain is SQTIHQWPATLVQPVGSPLSLECTVEGTSNPNLYWYRQAAGRGLQLLFYSVGIGQISSEVPQNLSASRPQDRQFILSSKKLLLSDSGFYLCAWTLGDNYGYTFGSGTRLTVV.

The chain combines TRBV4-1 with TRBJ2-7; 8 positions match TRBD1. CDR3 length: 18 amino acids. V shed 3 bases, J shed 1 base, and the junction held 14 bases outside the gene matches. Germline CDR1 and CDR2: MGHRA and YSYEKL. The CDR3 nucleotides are TGCGCCAGCAGCCATGGGACAGGAAAGGATGGGGTATCCTACGAGCAGTACTTC. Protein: CASSHGTGKDGVSYEQYF.

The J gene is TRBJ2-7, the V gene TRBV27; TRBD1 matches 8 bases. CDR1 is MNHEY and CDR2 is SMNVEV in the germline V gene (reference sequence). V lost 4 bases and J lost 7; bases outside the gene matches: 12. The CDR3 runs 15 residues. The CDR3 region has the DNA TGTGCCAGCAGTTCCTCACCATCAACAGGGGGTGAGCAGTACTTC. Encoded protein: CASSSSPSTGGEQYF.

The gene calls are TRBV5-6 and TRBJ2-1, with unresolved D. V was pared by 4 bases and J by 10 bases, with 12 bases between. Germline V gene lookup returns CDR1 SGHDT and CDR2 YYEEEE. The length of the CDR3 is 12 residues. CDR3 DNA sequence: TGTGCCAGCAGCCCCCAAAGTTCGGAGCAGTTCTTC. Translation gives CASSPQSSEQFF.

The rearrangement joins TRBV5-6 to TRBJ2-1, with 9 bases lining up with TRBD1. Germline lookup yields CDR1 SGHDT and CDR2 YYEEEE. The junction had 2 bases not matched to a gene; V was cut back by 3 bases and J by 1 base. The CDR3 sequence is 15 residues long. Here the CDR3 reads CASSSDRGSYNEQFF. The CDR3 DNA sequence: TGTGCCAGCAGCTCCGACAGGGGGTCCTACAATGAGCAGTTCTTC.

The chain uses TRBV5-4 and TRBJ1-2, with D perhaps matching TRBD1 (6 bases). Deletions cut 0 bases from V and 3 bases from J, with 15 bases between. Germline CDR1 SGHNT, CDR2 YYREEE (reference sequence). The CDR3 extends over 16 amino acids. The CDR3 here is CASSLGQGMGDYGYTF. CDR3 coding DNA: TGTGCCAGCAGCTTGGGGCAGGGGATGGGGGACTATGGCTACACCTTC.

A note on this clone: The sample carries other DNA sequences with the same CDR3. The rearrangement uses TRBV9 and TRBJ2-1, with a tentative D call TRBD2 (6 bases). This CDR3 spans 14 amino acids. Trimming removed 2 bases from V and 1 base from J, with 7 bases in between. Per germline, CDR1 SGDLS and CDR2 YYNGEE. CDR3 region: CASSVSGSYNEQFF. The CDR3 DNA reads TGTGCCAGCAGCGTGAGCGGGTCCTACAATGAGCAGTTCTTC.

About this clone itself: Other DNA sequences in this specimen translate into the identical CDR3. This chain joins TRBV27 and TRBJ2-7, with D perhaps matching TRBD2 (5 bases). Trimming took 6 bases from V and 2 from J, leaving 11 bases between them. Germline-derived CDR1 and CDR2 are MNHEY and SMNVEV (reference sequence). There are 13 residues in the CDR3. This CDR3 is CASSLGLAYEQYF. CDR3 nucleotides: TGTGCCAGCAGCCTCGGACTGGCCTACGAGCAGTACTTC.

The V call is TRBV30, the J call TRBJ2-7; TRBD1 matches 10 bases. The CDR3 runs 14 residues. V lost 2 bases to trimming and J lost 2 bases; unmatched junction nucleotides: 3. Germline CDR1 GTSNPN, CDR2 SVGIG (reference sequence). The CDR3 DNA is TGTGCCTGGAGTTGGGGACAGGGGCCCTACGAGCAGTACTTC. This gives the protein CAWSWGQGPYEQYF.